Following are 14 T cell receptor beta chains from one sample sequenced in a study of human T cells and chemical hapten exposure. TCRdb passed the RACE reads through MiXCR, listing each CDR3 protein once. The table records fewer than 300,000 distinct CDR3 sequences, just under 8% of them present only once. Time point reported: pre-sensitization, week 0. Sample treatment: therapeutic diphenylcyclopropenone sensitization with weekly scalp DPC. The sample was whole blood, taken in connection with sensitization to the hapten diphenylcyclopropenone (DPC). All receptors derive from a man between 18 and 35 years old with alopecia areata. Some clones in this sample may be carry-over from other donors' samples.

J is TRBJ2-2 and V is TRBV20-1; D is unclear. V was shortened by 0 bases and J by 0 bases, with 14 bases between the two germline ends. The germline V gene encodes CDR1 DFQATT and CDR2 SNEGSKA (reference sequence). The CDR3 has 17 amino acids. DNA of the CDR3: TGCAGTGCTAGAGATAAAACGTCAGCCACGAACACCGGGGAGCTGTTTTTT. Protein: CSARDKTSATNTGELFF.

The chain combines TRBV29-1 with TRBJ2-1, with 8 nucleotides matching TRBD1. Germline trimming cut 4 bases from V and 5 bases from J; bases unmatched to any gene: 1. The CDR3 consists of 12 residues. Per the germline V gene, CDR1 is SQVTM and CDR2 is ANQGSEA. As DNA, the CDR3 is TGCAGCGTTGCGACAGGGGACAATGAGCAGTTCTTC. As protein: CSVATGDNEQFF.

This clonotype was found many times. The gene calls are TRBV4-3 and TRBJ2-2, with D possibly TRBD1 on 6 matching bases. This CDR3 comprises 16 residues. Trimming stripped 3 bases from V and 4 bases from J, with 15 bases between. The V gene's germline CDR1 is LGHNA and CDR2 YSLEER. CDR3 in amino acids: CASSHPQGLITGELFF. The CDR3 nucleotides are TGCGCCAGCAGCCACCCCCAGGGGTTGATCACCGGGGAGCTGTTTTTT.

This clonotype was seen ten or more times. The V call is TRBV10-3, the J call TRBJ1-3, with no clear D. The germline gives CDR1 ENHRY, CDR2 SYGVKD. The CDR3 is 16 residues long. V lost 3 bases, J lost 0 bases, and 12 bases lay in between. The CDR3 nucleotides are TGTGCCATCAGTGAAGAAGCTAATCTCTCTGGAAACACCATATATTTT. Translated: CAISEEANLSGNTIYF.

The chain couples TRBV4-1 to TRBJ1-6; no clear D gene. Germline CDR1 MGHRA, CDR2 YSYEKL. Trimming took off 3 bases at V and 0 bases at J, with 15 bases between the two ends. The length of the CDR3 is 18 residues. Written as DNA, the CDR3 is TGCGCCAGCAGCCAGATAATAGACGGAAGCTCCTATAATTCACCCCTCCACTTT. It yields the protein CASSQIIDGSSYNSPLHF.

This clonotype was counted a few times. This chain uses TRBV5-1 with TRBJ1-2; no clear D gene. This CDR3 comprises 15 residues. The ends were cut back, 6 bases at V and 3 bases at J, with 18 bases in the middle. CDR1 SGHRS and CDR2 YFSETQ come from the germline V gene. CDR3 DNA sequence: TGCGCCAGCAATATCGACCCCGGAGAGCACTATGGCTACACCTTC. It encodes CASNIDPGEHYGYTF. The variable domain in full, completed from reference TRBV5-1 and TRBJ1-2, reads KAGVTQTPRYLIKTRGQQVTLSCSPISGHRSVSWYQQTPGQGLQFLFEYFSETQRNKGNFPGRFSGRQFSNSRSEMNVSTLELGDSALYLCASNIDPGEHYGYTFGSGTRLTVV.

This clonotype showed up just once. The chain links TRBV3-1 to TRBJ2-2; D call uncertain. This CDR3 region has 15 residues. In germline, CDR1 is LGHDT, CDR2 YNNKEL (reference sequence). Trimming took 3 bases from V and 1 from J, leaving 9 bases between them. The CDR3 spells CASSHFRQNTGELFF. CDR3 nucleotide sequence: TGTGCCAGCAGCCATTTCCGACAGAACACCGGGGAGCTGTTTTTT.

Only a few counts were recorded for this clonotype. The chain recombines TRBV19 with TRBJ2-4, with D perhaps TRBD1 (5 bases). The length of the CDR3 is 14 residues. V lost 7 bases and J 2 bases, leaving 12 bases between the germline ends. Germline CDR1 is LNHDA and CDR2 is SQIVND (reference sequence). The CDR3 DNA reads as TGTGCCAGTACTAGGGGTCCTTCCAAAAACATTCAGTACTTC. Its protein is CASTRGPSKNIQYF.

This chain joins TRBV3-1 and TRBJ2-7; D is perhaps TRBD2 (7 bases). The CDR3 spans 13 residues. Germline lookup yields CDR1 LGHDT and CDR2 YNNKEL (reference sequence). The V gene lost 7 bases and the J gene lost 7 bases, with 17 bases spanning the gap. The CDR3 DNA is TGTGCCAGCACCTTTGGGGGGGCGCGGGAGCAGTACTTC. It yields the protein CASTFGGAREQYF.

This rearrangement joins TRBV10-3 to TRBJ1-2; the D gene is possibly TRBD1 (5 bases). The CDR3 sequence is 16 residues long. The V end was cut by 10 bases, the J end by 1 base, with 22 bases between. CDR1 is ENHRY, CDR2 SYGVKD, per germline. The CDR3 is CATHPLTGTFNYGYTF. The CDR3 nucleotides read TGTGCCACTCATCCCTTGACGGGGACCTTTAACTATGGCTACACCTTC.

This chain uses TRBV7-9 with TRBJ2-7; D is possibly TRBD1 or TRBD2 (5 bases each). V lost 1 base, J lost 5 bases, and 21 bases lay in between. The length of the CDR3 is 17 residues. Germline CDR1 SEHNR, CDR2 FQNEAQ (reference sequence). The CDR3, as DNA: TGTGCCAGCAGCTTAGGGAAAGGGACGCAGGTCCGGAACGAGCAGTACTTC. Its translation: CASSLGKGTQVRNEQYF.

A few counts support this clonotype. The gene calls are TRBV7-9 and TRBJ2-1, with D tentatively TRBD1 or TRBD2 (5 bases each). The germline CDR1 and CDR2 sequences are SEHNR and FQNEAQ (reference sequence). The CDR3 has 12 residues. Trimming cost V 5 bases and J 6 bases, with 8 bases left between them. In DNA, the CDR3 is TGTGCCAGCAGCCCGGGGACCAATGAGCAGTTCTTC. This gives the protein CASSPGTNEQFF.

The chain combines TRBV7-2 with TRBJ2-1; 7 bases are shared with TRBD2. V was pared by 5 bases and J by 7 bases, with 8 bases of the junction left unmatched. CDR3 length equals 14 residues. The germline V gene encodes CDR1 SGHTA and CDR2 FQGNSA. The CDR3 region has the DNA TGTGCCAGCAGCCCCCGACTAGCTTTAAATGAGCAGTTCTTC. Translating it yields CASSPRLALNEQFF.

The sample holds many counts of this clonotype. V gene TRBV10-1 combines with J gene TRBJ2-7; D is unclear. CDR1 and CDR2 (germline): WNHNN, SYGVQD (reference sequence). The CDR3 has 13 residues. V lost 0 bases and J lost 2, with 5 bases in between. CDR3 sequence: CASSESGTYEQYF. As DNA, the CDR3 is TGCGCCAGCAGTGAGTCAGGTACCTACGAGCAGTACTTC.